A selection of T cell receptor beta chains follows, all from one sample in a study of cytomegalovirus exposure and HLA in healthy donors. Assay: immunoSEQ multiplex PCR; the TCRdb copy retains only in-frame clones and omits some. Of 90,000 to 100,000 clones listed, 74% are singletons. Specimen: PBMCs. All receptors derive from a male donor in good health and CMV-seronegative. CDR3s include the opening cysteine and the closing phenylalanine or tryptophan. A D gene is named only where the DNA matches it firmly. Where a row states a size, it is once, few, many or the class of an expanded clone; other rows omit it.

clone size,D gene,V gene,J gene,CDR3 DNA,CDR3 protein
-,-,TRBV10-3,TRBJ2-7,TGTGCCATCAGTGAAAGTGACAGCGCTAATATCTACGAGCAGTACTTC,CAISESDSANIYEQYF
-,-,TRBV27,TRBJ1-1,TGTGCCAGCAGTTCTCCAGGGAGGTTGCTGGCTTTCTTT,CASSSPGRLLAFF
-,TRBD2,TRBV11-3,TRBJ2-3,TGTGCCAGCAGCCTTAGCGGGACAGATACGCAGTATTTT,CASSLSGTDTQYF
-,TRBD2,TRBV7-9,TRBJ2-2,TGTGCCAGCAGCCCCCGGGAGGGCAGGGAGCTGTTTTTT,CASSPREGRELFF
-,TRBD2,TRBV30,TRBJ2-1,TGTGCCTGGAGGGGACTAGCGGGAGTCAATGAGCAGTTCTTC,CAWRGLAGVNEQFF
-,TRBD1,TRBV5-1,TRBJ2-2,TGCGCCAGCAGCTATACAGGGGACACCGGGGAGCTGTTTTTT,CASSYTGDTGELFF
-,-,TRBV6-6,TRBJ2-2,TGTGCCAGCACTCTACCTGGGCGGGAGCTGTTTTTT,CASTLPGRELFF
once,-,TRBV7-9,TRBJ2-7,TGTGCCAGCACCCGCGGACAGTACACCTACGAGCAGTACTTC,CASTRGQYTYEQYF
-,-,TRBV10-1,TRBJ2-7,TGCGCCAGGCTTGGGCAGGTCGTAGTCGAGCAGTACTTC,CARLGQVVVEQYF
-,TRBD2,TRBV5-1,TRBJ2-2,TGCGCCAGCAGCTTGGTAACTAGCGGGATTAACACCGGGGAGCTGTTTTTT,CASSLVTSGINTGELFF
-,-,TRBV7-9,TRBJ2-1,TGTGCCAGCAGCTCTGACCGGTTGCGGGACAATGAGCAGTTCTTC,CASSSDRLRDNEQFF
-,-,TRBV11-3,TRBJ2-7,TGTGCCAGCAGCTTAGGGGGGGACGGCACCTACGAGCAGTACTTC,CASSLGGDGTYEQYF
-,TRBD2,TRBV5-4,TRBJ2-1,TGTGCCAGCAGCTTGCTCGGACTAGCGGGATCCTACAATGAGCAGTTCTTC,CASSLLGLAGSYNEQFF
-,TRBD2,TRBV7-8,TRBJ2-5,TGTGCCAGCAGCTTAGGACTAGCGGGAGTCGTTGGAGAGACCCAGTACTTC,CASSLGLAGVVGETQYF
-,-,TRBV4-2,TRBJ1-2,TGTGCCAGCAGCCACCGCACAGGGAGGGATGGCTACACCTTC,CASSHRTGRDGYTF
-,-,TRBV28,TRBJ2-5,TGTGCCAGCACCAGGGGCCAAGAGACCCAGTACTTC,CASTRGQETQYF
once,-,TRBV5-1,TRBJ1-1,TGCGCCAGCAGCCCTAGGTCCCAGGGCGCGAACACTGAAGCTTTCTTT,CASSPRSQGANTEAFF
-,TRBD1,TRBV5-4,TRBJ2-5,TGTGCCAGCAGCTTGCCGGGACAGGGTAGGGCCCAGTACTTC,CASSLPGQGRAQYF
-,-,TRBV21-1,TRBJ2-7,TGTGCCAGCAGCAAAACTAGCGGGAGGCCACGAAGCTCCTACGAGCAGTACTTC,CASSKTSGRPRSSYEQYF
-,TRBD1,TRBV5-4,TRBJ1-4,TGTGCCAGCAGCTTACCCGACAGGGATGAAAAACTGTTTTTT,CASSLPDRDEKLFF
-,-,TRBV15,TRBJ2-7,TGTGCCACCAGCAGGGCCCAGCGGTACGAGCAGTACTTC,CATSRAQRYEQYF
-,-,TRBV6-6,TRBJ1-1,TGTGCCAGCAGCGTTGTTGAGAGGGGGACTGAAGCTTTCTTT,CASSVVERGTEAFF